One T cell receptor (beta chain) is described in this entry. The antigen is undetermined. The germline V gene has CDR1 KGHDR and CDR2 SFDVKD. The CDR3 spans 15 residues. TCRdb reprocessed the 5' RACE reads and keeps a single row for each CDR3 protein, giving no DNA. Found here are a few hundred thousand distinct CDR3 sequences; the top ten clones hold approximately 2.4%. The source of the sample is a study of monozygotic twins with inflammatory bowel disease. Study-wide findings and caveats: Repertoire similarity did not differ between concordant and discordant twins, perhaps due to limited power.

The chain links TRBV24-1 to TRBJ1-1; TCRdb gives TRBD1 as the D gene, but with no DNA this cannot be confirmed. This TCR was sampled from a human donor with ulcerative colitis or Crohn's disease, or a healthy co-twin of an affected twin (not recorded which). The source material was blood. CDR3 protein: CATSAGGRKNTEAFF.